This T cell receptor beta chain was profiled in a study of blood T cell repertoires in COVID-19. The V end lost 6 bases, the J end lost 7 bases, and 15 bases lay between the germline ends. Germline lookup yields CDR1 MNHEY and CDR2 SMNVEV (reference sequence). CDR3 size: 13 residues. The study recruited people aged roughly 18 to 100 years across approximately 23 US areas. Assay: immunoSEQ multiplex PCR; the TCRdb copy retains only in-frame clones and omits some. The sample contains roughly 300,000 clones, around 90% of which appear only once. The clonotype was recovered from a woman in her 30s who had recovered from COVID-19. The sequencing input was PBMCs or T cells enriched from blood (not recorded which). This chain joins TRBV27 and TRBJ1-2; D gene uncertain. This CDR3 is CASSLSAAIGYTF. The DNA for the CDR3 is TGTGCCAGCAGCCTTTCGGCGGCGATTGGCTACACCTTC.